A single sample gave rise to the 28 T cell receptor beta chains below, sequenced in a study of blood T cell repertoires in COVID-19. Measured with immunoSEQ multiplex PCR; TCRdb has only the in-frame clones, and not every one. The sample contains some 74,000 clones, about four fifths of which appear only once. Sequencing used peripheral blood. The receptors were gathered from a woman older than 75 with active or convalescent COVID-19.

This chain uses TRBV28 with TRBJ1-4; 9 nucleotides agree with TRBD1. The CDR3 contains 14 residues. With V trimmed by 5 bases and J by 6 bases, 4 bases remained unmatched. Germline V gives CDR1 MDHEN, CDR2 SYDVKM. CDR3 amino acids: CASSTRQGDEKLFF. The CDR3 DNA reads as TGTGCCAGCAGTACAAGACAGGGGGATGAAAAACTGTTTTTT.

The CDR3 protein is CASSQDRGDWASPGDEQYF. Written as DNA, the CDR3 is TGTGCCAGCAGCCAAGATAGAGGAGATTGGGCTTCCCCAGGGGACGAGCAGTACTTC. V gene TRBV3-1 (or the pseudogene TRBV3-2) combines with J gene TRBJ2-7; weak D call: TRBD1 (6 bases). Per germline, CDR1 LGHDT and CDR2 YNNKEL (reference sequence). The CDR3 extends over 19 amino acids. Between the trimmed V and J ends, which lost 0 bases and 5 bases, there was a span of 26 bases.

This chain joins TRBV7-8 and TRBJ2-1; 8 bases fit TRBD1. CDR1 is SGHVS and CDR2 is FQNEAQ in the germline V gene. This CDR3 region has 18 residues. V dropped 5 bases and J dropped 7; count of bases not matched to a gene: 19. This chain's CDR3 is CASSPRGLTGVLSNEQFF. The DNA for the CDR3 is TGTGCCAGCAGCCCCCGAGGGTTGACAGGGGTTCTTTCAAATGAGCAGTTCTTC.

V is TRBV7-9 and J is TRBJ1-5, with D unclear. Germline assignment: CDR1 SEHNR and CDR2 FQNEAQ (reference sequence). Trimming shortened V by 1 base and J by 1 base, and 11 bases separated the two germline ends. This CDR3 is 16 amino acids long. CDR3 DNA sequence: TGTGCCAGCAGCTTAGGACACCCAATAAGCAATCAGCCCCAGCATTTT. Translation: CASSLGHPISNQPQHF.

The J gene is TRBJ1-1, the V gene TRBV18, with TRBD1 matching 8 bases. Germline values: CDR1 KGHSH, CDR2 LQKENI. CDR3 length: 19 residues. The V gene end was trimmed by 1 base and the J gene end by 4 bases; junction bases not matched to a gene: 17. In DNA form, the CDR3 reads TGTGCCAGCTCACCACGGATCAGGCAGGGGGCGCCGAGGAGCACTGAAGCTTTCTTT. This codes for CASSPRIRQGAPRSTEAFF.

The chain recombines TRBV4-1 with TRBJ1-2; D perhaps matches TRBD1 (5 bases). The germline CDR1 and CDR2 sequences are MGHRA and YSYEKL. The CDR3 is 16 amino acids. V lost 0 bases to trimming and J lost 6 bases, with 17 bases between them. The CDR3 nucleotides read TGCGCCAGCAGCCAAGACCAAGACAGTCTTCTCAATGGCTACACCTTC. Encoded protein: CASSQDQDSLLNGYTF.

This chain uses TRBV7-2 with TRBJ2-2; TRBD1 aligns across 9 bases. Germline V lookup: CDR1 SGHTA, CDR2 FQGNSA. The CDR3 loop spans 16 amino acids. V gave up 2 bases and J gave up 1 base; unmatched junction bases: 2. CDR3: CASSLMGQGNTGELFF. CDR3 coding DNA: TGTGCCAGCAGCTTAATGGGACAGGGGAACACCGGGGAGCTGTTTTTT.

The chain links TRBV5-8 to TRBJ1-1; 9 bases are shared with TRBD1. V was clipped by 4 bases and J by 0 bases; unmatched bases: 10. Germline CDR1 is SGHTS and CDR2 is YDEGEE. The length of the CDR3 is 17 residues. The CDR3 bases are TGTGCCAGCAGCAAACAGGGGGCAAGTGTTATGAACACTGAAGCTTTCTTT. Amino acids: CASSKQGASVMNTEAFF.

This clone was counted once. The chain uses TRBV6-6 and TRBJ2-7, with 10 bases identical to TRBD1. Germline CDR1 MNHNY, CDR2 SVGAGI (reference sequence). CDR3 length: 15 residues. J lost 4 bases, V lost 5 bases, and 8 bases had no gene match. The DNA of the CDR3 is TGTGCCAGCAGTCATTGGACAGGGGGATCTTACGAGCAGTACTTC. Translation gives CASSHWTGGSYEQYF.

The V gene is TRBV7-3, the J gene TRBJ2-3; 9 nucleotides line up with TRBD2. Trimming cost V 6 bases and J 6 bases; bases outside gene matches: 10. Germline values: CDR1 SGHTA, CDR2 FQGTGA. This CDR3 region has 15 residues. CDR3 bases: TGTGCCAGCAGGAGTAGCGGGAGTGAGGGTGATACGCAGTATTTT. This gives the protein CASRSSGSEGDTQYF.

The V gene is TRBV20-1, the J gene TRBJ2-5, with D tentatively TRBD2 (5 bases). Trimming took 3 bases from V and 7 from J, leaving 12 bases between them. This CDR3 is 12 amino acids long. Germline V gene sequence: CDR1 DFQATT, CDR2 SNEGSKA (reference sequence). DNA of the CDR3: TGCAGTGCTAGTGTAAGCGGCGGGACCCAGTACTTC. Amino acid sequence: CSASVSGGTQYF.

This chain links TRBV19 with TRBJ1-6; 8 bases align to TRBD1. This CDR3 has 15 amino acids. Germline lookup yields CDR1 LNHDA and CDR2 SQIVND (reference sequence). V gave up 4 bases and J gave up 5 bases; unmatched junction bases: 4. As DNA, the CDR3 is TGTGCCAGTAGTACCCGGACAGGGAATAATTCACCCCTCCACTTT. Residues: CASSTRTGNNSPLHF.

The V call is TRBV7-9, the J call TRBJ2-5; 15 bases are shared with TRBD2. The germline V gene has CDR1 SEHNR and CDR2 FQNEAQ (reference sequence). This CDR3 spans 16 amino acids. The J segment lost 4 bases and the V segment lost 5 bases, leaving 5 bases of the junction unmatched. CDR3 nucleotide sequence: TGTGCCAGCAGCCCCCGGGGACTAGCGGGAGGAGAGACCCAGTACTTC. It specifies CASSPRGLAGGETQYF.

The chain is built from TRBV15 and TRBJ2-1; 12 nucleotides match TRBD2. The CDR3 sequence is 15 residues long. Unmatched junction bases numbered 4, after V lost 3 bases and J lost 7 bases. The germline V gene has CDR1 LNHNV and CDR2 YYDKDF (reference sequence). CDR3 coding DNA: TGTGCCACCAGCAGGACTAGCGGGGGCCTAAATGAGCAGTTCTTC. Translating gives CATSRTSGGLNEQFF.

The chain combines TRBV7-8 with TRBJ1-5; 9 nucleotides align to TRBD1. The CDR3 runs 19 residues. Trimming removed 3 bases from V and 2 bases from J; junction bases left unmatched: 14. The germline V gene encodes CDR1 SGHVS and CDR2 FQNEAQ. The CDR3, as DNA: TGTGCCAGCAGCTTCTCGTACAGGGGGCGCATCACGGGCAATCAGCCCCAGCATTTT. Its translation: CASSFSYRGRITGNQPQHF. Looking up the rest from reference TRBV7-8 and TRBJ1-5 gives the full variable domain: GAGVSQSPRYKVAKRGQDVALRCDPISGHVSLFWYQQALGQGPEFLTYFQNEAQLDKSGLPSDRFFAERPEGSVSTLKIQRTQQEDSAVYLCASSFSYRGRITGNQPQHFGDGTRLSIL.

This rearrangement joins TRBV18 to TRBJ1-1, with TRBD1 identical over 8 bases. V trimming: 0 bases; J trimming: 8 bases; junction bases outside the gene matches: 8. The V gene's germline CDR1 is KGHSH and CDR2 LQKENI. The CDR3 has 15 amino acids. Here the CDR3 reads CASSPPGTGHGEAFF. As DNA, the CDR3 is TGTGCCAGCTCACCACCGGGGACAGGCCACGGGGAAGCTTTCTTT.

This clone was observed a single time. This chain joins TRBV12-5 and TRBJ1-3; the D is unclear. The CDR3 has 15 amino acids. Trimming took off 5 bases at V and 0 bases at J, with 11 bases between the two ends. CDR1 and CDR2 (germline): LGHNT, FRNRAP. CDR3 amino acids: CASGLGGSSGNTIYF. The CDR3, as DNA: TGTGCTAGTGGTCTAGGTGGGAGCTCTGGAAACACCATATATTTT.

The genes are TRBV6-5 and TRBJ1-2; TRBD1 matches 7 bases. There are 13 residues in the CDR3. With 6 bases clipped from V and 8 bases from J, the junction kept 9 bases outside the gene matches. The V gene's germline CDR1 is MNHEY and CDR2 SVGAGI. The CDR3 coding sequence is TGTGCCAGCAGACTGGGACAGCTCTACGGCTACACCTTC. Translation: CASRLGQLYGYTF.

This chain connects TRBV19 to TRBJ1-6; D gene ambiguous. From germline, CDR1 is LNHDA and CDR2 SQIVND (reference sequence). Trimming removed 1 base at V and 9 bases at J, with 13 bases between. The CDR3 runs 15 residues. The CDR3, as DNA: TGTGCCAGTAGTATAGGACAAGGATTCGGTTCACCCCTCCACTTT. Its protein product is CASSIGQGFGSPLHF.

This clone was detected only a few times. The chain employs TRBV4-1 and TRBJ1-4, with D maybe TRBD1 (5 bases). Germline V gives CDR1 MGHRA, CDR2 YSYEKL. V was cut by 1 base and J by 0 bases, with 12 bases left in between. The CDR3 runs to 17 residues. The CDR3: CASSQGTSSATNEKLFF. In DNA, the CDR3 is TGCGCCAGCAGCCAAGGGACATCCAGCGCAACTAATGAAAAACTGTTTTTT.

The chain recombines TRBV28 with TRBJ2-7; 11 bases align to TRBD2. This CDR3 is 15 amino acids long. The V and J ends lost 5 bases and 2 bases, in that order; junction bases with no gene match: 5. From germline, CDR1 is MDHEN and CDR2 SYDVKM. CDR3 in DNA: TGTGCCAGCAGTCCCCTAGCGGGGGGTACCTACGAGCAGTACTTC. This sequence encodes CASSPLAGGTYEQYF.

This sequence joins TRBV2 and TRBJ2-3; 8 nucleotides line up with TRBD2. The CDR3 spans 14 residues. Unmatched junction bases numbered 4, after V lost 5 bases and J lost 3 bases. Germline-derived CDR1 and CDR2 are SNHLY and FYNNEI. CDR3: CASSPSGGTDTQYF. The CDR3 bases are TGTGCCAGCAGTCCAAGCGGGGGAACAGATACGCAGTATTTT.

The rearrangement joins TRBV18 to TRBJ2-7; tentatively, D is TRBD1 (6 bases). Germline V lookup: CDR1 KGHSH, CDR2 LQKENI. The CDR3 is 13 residues long. Between the trimmed V and J ends, which lost 0 bases and 5 bases, there was a span of 8 bases. CDR3 residues: CASSPPWTDEQYF. The CDR3 region has the DNA TGTGCCAGCTCACCACCATGGACAGACGAGCAGTACTTC.

J is TRBJ1-3 and V is TRBV11-3, with 9 bases aligning to TRBD1. Germline assignment: CDR1 SGHNT and CDR2 YENEEA. Trimming removed 4 bases from V and 4 bases from J; junction bases left unmatched: 8. This CDR3 is 16 amino acids long. The CDR3 nucleotides read TGTGCCAGCAGCTCCCCGGGACAGGGTGACGGAAACACCATATATTTT. Translated: CASSSPGQGDGNTIYF. The full variable domain, with the rest looked up from reference TRBV11-3 and TRBJ1-3, is EAGVVQSPRYKIIEKKQPVAFWCNPISGHNTLYWYLQNLGQGPELLIRYENEEAVDDSQLPKDRFSAERLKGVDSTLKIQPAELGDSAVYLCASSSPGQGDGNTIYFGEGSWLTVV.

The chain recombines TRBV7-7 with TRBJ2-5, with 9 bases lining up with TRBD1. CDR3 length equals 16 residues. After removal of 8 bases from V and 3 bases from J, the junction contained 13 bases not matched to a gene. The germline V gene encodes CDR1 SSHAT and CDR2 FNYEAQ (reference sequence). DNA of the CDR3: TGTGCCAGCGGATCAGGACAGGGGAAAGGGAAAGAGACCCAGTACTTC. Translated: CASGSGQGKGKETQYF.

The rearrangement links TRBV5-4 to TRBJ2-2; 11 positions agree with TRBD2. Trimming cost V 0 bases and J 6 bases; bases outside gene matches: 7. The germline CDR1 and CDR2 sequences are SGHNT and YYREEE (reference sequence). The CDR3 extends over 17 amino acids. The DNA of the CDR3 is TGTGCCAGCAGCTTGGCCGGTAGCGGGGGGGCCTCCGGGGAGCTGTTTTTT. Protein: CASSLAGSGGASGELFF.

This chain links TRBV7-2 with TRBJ2-5, with a possible D match to TRBD2 (6 bases). CDR1 and CDR2 from the germline V gene are SGHTA and FQGNSA. This CDR3 has 14 residues. Deletions cut 1 base from V and 5 bases from J, with 11 bases between. CDR3 sequence: CASSLGGTEETQYF. The CDR3 DNA reads as TGTGCCAGCAGCTTAGGCGGGACGGAGGAGACCCAGTACTTC.

The rearrangement joins TRBV29-1 to TRBJ2-2; D not resolved. CDR3 length equals 12 residues. The germline gives CDR1 SQVTM, CDR2 ANQGSEA. The CDR3 DNA reads TGCGGCTCGACGCGGATTGGCGGGGAGCTGTTTTTT. This codes for CGSTRIGGELFF.